This T cell receptor beta chain was retrieved from a study of glioma-infiltrating T cells. The study's findings and limits: Above-expected tissue-blood divergence occurred in all gliomas, most in low-grade ones. A blood CDR3 motif signature was depleted in highly divergent patients.

Using RNA template, CDR3s of TCR alpha and beta were amplified with iRepertoire arm-PCR. TCRdb redid the calling of the multiplex PCR reads with MiXCR, one entry per CDR3 protein. The data show 300,000 to 450,000 distinct CDR3 sequences, 41% seen once. In this sample, this clonotype turned up a few times. The antigen remains unidentified. The CDR3 is made up of 15 amino acids. The V gene's germline CDR1 is SGHTA and CDR2 FQGNSA. V dropped 2 bases and J dropped 5; count of bases not matched to a gene: 5. This rearrangement joins TRBV7-2 to TRBJ2-7; TRBD2 matches at 11 bases. This receptor was taken from a human donor with low-grade glioma or glioblastoma, undergoing nonglioma brain surgery, or in good health (not recorded which). Sequenced sample: glioma tissue, nonneoplastic brain tissue, or PBMCs (not recorded which). CDR3 sequence: CASSLLAGGPNEQYF. The CDR3 coding sequence is TGTGCCAGCAGCTTATTAGCGGGAGGGCCTAACGAGCAGTACTTC.